The rows below give T cell receptor beta chains drawn from one sample of a study of blood T cell repertoires in COVID-19. Clones were sequenced by immunoSEQ multiplex PCR, and TCRdb holds only the in-frame ones, with some missing. Counted here are a few hundred thousand clones, roughly four fifths occurring once; the ten biggest clones make up approximately 5%. The sequenced material came from PBMCs or T cells enriched from blood (not recorded which). These receptors were taken from a woman aged 45-60 years who had recovered from COVID-19. The conserved cysteine and the conserved F or W are not part of the CDR3 here. The order of the fields is CDR3 protein, J gene, V gene.

cdr3_aa: ASSFSQTGGGYEQF
j_call: TRBJ2-1
v_call: TRBV27

cdr3_aa: ASSQGQGAMGTEAF
j_call: TRBJ1-1
v_call: TRBV5-4

cdr3_aa: ATSTIGTSVYEQY
j_call: TRBJ2-7
v_call: TRBV15

cdr3_aa: SASHVESSTGELF
j_call: TRBJ2-2
v_call: TRBV20-1

cdr3_aa: ASLTWTGPREKLF
j_call: TRBJ1-4
v_call: TRBV28

cdr3_aa: ASSPPGHPTWAYGYT
j_call: TRBJ1-2
v_call: TRBV6-6

cdr3_aa: ASSYSRLGGETQY
j_call: TRBJ2-5
v_call: TRBV6-5

cdr3_aa: ASSPGGWAEAF
j_call: TRBJ1-1
v_call: TRBV6-4

cdr3_aa: ASSIQGANQPQH
j_call: TRBJ1-5
v_call: TRBV27

cdr3_aa: ASLGRRGRASDTQY
j_call: TRBJ2-3
v_call: TRBV2

cdr3_aa: ASSQGQVRAEAF
j_call: TRBJ1-1
v_call: TRBV4-3

cdr3_aa: ASSPIDKNTEAF
j_call: TRBJ1-1
v_call: TRBV5-4

cdr3_aa: ATGTAPDNYGYT
j_call: TRBJ1-2
v_call: TRBV27

cdr3_aa: ASSLGTSGEQF
j_call: TRBJ2-1
v_call: TRBV7-3

cdr3_aa: ASSLGGQGYSNYGYT
j_call: TRBJ1-2
v_call: TRBV7-8

cdr3_aa: ASSQPELSSSGGSYNEQF
j_call: TRBJ2-1
v_call: TRBV5-1

cdr3_aa: ASSSNTGGTTEAF
j_call: TRBJ1-1
v_call: TRBV5-1

cdr3_aa: STREGNYGYT
j_call: TRBJ1-2
v_call: TRBV29-1

cdr3_aa: ASSLSGAAPLH
j_call: TRBJ1-6
v_call: TRBV27

cdr3_aa: ASSLYGQDSSYNSPLH
j_call: TRBJ1-6
v_call: TRBV7-9

cdr3_aa: ASSYGGLLYEQY
j_call: TRBJ2-7
v_call: TRBV6-2/TRBV6-3

cdr3_aa: ASSKGLGGYSNQPQH
j_call: TRBJ1-5
v_call: TRBV19

cdr3_aa: ASRTQNTGELF
j_call: TRBJ2-2
v_call: TRBV19

cdr3_aa: ASSYTGVVGPEKLF
j_call: TRBJ1-4
v_call: TRBV6-6

cdr3_aa: ATLYSSRGLSNYGYT
j_call: TRBJ1-2
v_call: TRBV7-2

cdr3_aa: ASSSFTRGTGASLGEAF
j_call: TRBJ1-1
v_call: TRBV19

cdr3_aa: ASSQDDREYNEQF
j_call: TRBJ2-1
v_call: TRBV4-1